These 5 T cell receptor beta chains originate from one sample sequenced in a study of T-cell memory formation after mild COVID-19. MiXCR was run by TCRdb on the 5' RACE reads, yielding one entry per CDR3 protein. The top ten hold just over 3% of the sample, which has roughly 190,000 distinct CDR3 sequences, roughly a tenth seen once. Sequencing used PBMCs or a T cell subset sorted from them (not recorded which). The receptor set was obtained from a man in his late teens or twenties who had mild COVID-19 (a few samples of this study predate the infection). Cell type and time point are not known.

There are many counts of this clonotype. The chain employs TRBV5-1 and TRBJ1-1, with D possibly TRBD1 on 5 matching bases. Trimming removed 2 bases at V and 3 bases at J, with 14 bases between. This CDR3 comprises 15 residues. The V gene's germline CDR1 is SGHRS and CDR2 YFSETQ. The CDR3 DNA follows: TGCGCCAGCAGCTTTATGAGGCAGGGCCACACTGAAGCTTTCTTT. Translation gives CASSFMRQGHTEAFF.

This rearrangement joins TRBV7-3 to TRBJ2-5; 9 nucleotides agree with TRBD2. The CDR3 length is 15 residues. J was trimmed by 4 bases and V by 2 bases; bases with no gene match: 5. The germline V gene encodes CDR1 SGHTA and CDR2 FQGTGA. The CDR3 sequence is CASSLASGGRETQYF. DNA of the CDR3: TGTGCCAGCAGCTTAGCGAGCGGGGGGAGAGAGACCCAGTACTTC.

The table lists this clonotype with a few counts. The chain has TRBV7-2 and TRBJ2-2; D gene ambiguous. This CDR3 has 13 amino acids. V was shortened by 8 bases and J by 2 bases, with 9 bases between the two germline ends. Germline CDR1 SGHTA, CDR2 FQGNSA. The CDR3 bases are TGTGCCAGCGGTTTCCACAACACCGGGGAGCTGTTTTTT. This gives the protein CASGFHNTGELFF.

The V and J genes are TRBV28 and TRBJ1-1; TRBD1 might be the D (6 bases). From germline, CDR1 is MDHEN and CDR2 SYDVKM. The CDR3 spans 14 residues. V lost 5 bases and J 4 bases, leaving 14 bases between the germline ends. CDR3 coding DNA: TGTGCCAGCAGTCCACAGGGAAGTGTCACTGAAGCTTTCTTT. Its protein is CASSPQGSVTEAFF.

This clonotype was counted many times. The genes are TRBV28 and TRBJ2-7; maybe TRBD1 (6 bases). This CDR3 spans 12 amino acids. CDR1 is MDHEN and CDR2 is SYDVKM in the germline V gene. This CDR3 is CASSLRGYEQYV. Written as DNA, the CDR3 is TGCGCCAGCAGTCTCAGGGGTTACGAGCAGTACGTC.